The rows below give T cell receptor beta chains drawn from one sample of a study of tumor-infiltrating lymphocytes in glioblastoma multiforme. Each CDR3 protein is one row after TCRdb ran MiXCR on the multiplex PCR reads. The sample comprises 30,000 or so distinct CDR3 sequences, approximately 66% of which are singletons, and 33% rests with the top ten. The sequencing input was brain tumor tissue. The receptors here all came from a male donor with glioblastoma. The CDR3 runs from the conserved cysteine through the conserved F or W. D genes are given only for firm matches. The listing skips clone size in some rows; elsewhere it reads once, few, many or a size class.

j_call	v_call	clone_size	d_call	cdr3_nt	cdr3_aa
TRBJ2-2	TRBV12-3/TRBV12-4	many	NA	TGTGCCAGCAGTTTTCAGGGTCCCGGGGAGCTGTTTTTT	CASSFQGPGELFF
TRBJ2-3	TRBV6-5	NA	NA	TGTGCCAGCAGGCGGGGGTTGGGACATCCAACTAGCACAGATACGCAGTATTTT	CASRRGLGHPTSTDTQYF
TRBJ2-1	TRBV6-5	NA	NA	TGTGCCTGCAGTTACTGGCCGGGCCTCGGTGAGCAGTTCTTC	CACSYWPGLGEQFF
TRBJ2-7	TRBV10-1	NA	NA	TGCGCCAGCAGTGGTAACGACCCTTGCGAGCAGTACTTC	CASSGNDPCEQYF
TRBJ1-3	TRBV6-5	many	NA	TGTGCCAGCAGTTCTCCAGGGTTCTCTGGAAACACCATATATTTT	CASSSPGFSGNTIYF
TRBJ2-2	TRBV10-2	NA	NA	TGCGCCAACAGAGGGGCCCTAGGGGGAAAGAACACCCGGGAGCTGTTTTTT	CANRGALGGKNTRELFF
TRBJ2-1	TRBV20-1	NA	NA	TGCAGTGCTAGAGATCTTGGGGGGTACAGTGTGCAGTTCTTC	CSARDLGGYSVQFF
TRBJ2-3	TRBV20-1	medium-sized	TRBD1	TGCAGTGCCCCGACAGGGGGCAGAGATACGCAGTATTTT	CSAPTGGRDTQYF
TRBJ2-7	TRBV30	once	NA	TGTGCCTGGAGTGTTTTGAGGAACGAGGAGTATTTC	CAWSVLRNEEYF
TRBJ2-7	TRBV4-2	once	NA	TGTGTCAACAGCCAAGGGGGACTCTCCGAGCAGTACTTC	CVNSQGGLSEQYF
TRBJ2-3	TRBV29-1	once	NA	TGCAGCGTACGCTCGAGCGTGATGAGCACAGATACGCAATATTTT	CSVRSSVMSTDTQYF
TRBJ2-7	TRBV10-3	NA	NA	TGTGCCATCAGTGGGGGTAACGAGCAGTACTTC	CAISGGNEQYF
TRBJ2-7	TRBV4-1	NA	NA	TGCGCCAGCAGCCTTCGGGGTTACGGCTATGGGCAGTACTTC	CASSLRGYGYGQYF
TRBJ2-3	TRBV29-1	NA	NA	TGCAGCATTGAGGAGCAGAGAACAGATACACAGTATTTT	CSIEEQRTDTQYF
TRBJ2-7	TRBV4-1	many	NA	TGCGCCAGCAGCCAAGATAGGGATTACGAGCAGTACTTC	CASSQDRDYEQYF
TRBJ1-1	TRBV7-9	NA	NA	TGTGCCAGCAGCTTAGAACAGGAATCCCTGAACACTGAAGCTTTCTTT	CASSLEQESLNTEAFF